The 23 T cell receptor beta chains listed next were all sequenced from one sample in a study of cytomegalovirus exposure and HLA in healthy donors. Libraries were prepared by immunoSEQ multiplex PCR; TCRdb keeps only in-frame clonotypes and omits some of them. The table has about 180,000 clones, around 85% seen once. The material sequenced was PBMCs. The receptors originated from a man aged 18 to 30 in good health and CMV-seropositive.

The chain recombines TRBV9 with TRBJ2-2; no clear D gene. The CDR3 loop spans 14 amino acids. CDR1 and CDR2 (germline): SGDLS, YYNGEE. Trimming stripped 0 bases from V and 5 bases from J, with 8 bases between. The chain's CDR3 is CASSVAPGTGELFF. Written as DNA, the CDR3 is TGTGCCAGCAGCGTAGCTCCAGGAACCGGGGAGCTGTTTTTT. Filled out from reference TRBV9 and TRBJ2-2, the complete variable domain reads DSGVTQTPKHLITATGQRVTLRCSPRSGDLSVYWYQQSLDQGLQFLIQYYNGEERAKGNILERFSAQQFPDLHSELNLSSLELGDSALYFCASSVAPGTGELFFGEGSRLTVL.

The chain links TRBV5-1 to TRBJ1-4, with 7 bases matching TRBD1. After removal of 2 bases from V and 6 bases from J, the junction contained 4 bases not matched to a gene. The CDR3 is 14 amino acids. Germline V gives CDR1 SGHRS, CDR2 YFSETQ. This CDR3 reads CASSLQGNHEKLFF. In DNA, the CDR3 is TGCGCCAGCAGCTTACAGGGGAACCATGAAAAACTGTTTTTT.

This chain links TRBV29-1 with TRBJ1-2, with D perhaps matching TRBD1 (5 bases). The CDR3 covers 12 residues. The germline V gene encodes CDR1 SQVTM and CDR2 ANQGSEA. V was shortened by 7 bases and J by 3 bases, with 12 bases between the two germline ends. CDR3 sequence (DNA): TGCAGCGCGATCGTAGGGGACTATGGCTACACCTTC. It yields the protein CSAIVGDYGYTF.

Details on this clone: At the DNA level, this CDR3 is encoded by other sequences in the same sample as well. The V call is TRBV28, the J call TRBJ2-7; D might be TRBD1 (6 bases). Trimming stripped 4 bases from V and 3 bases from J, with 10 bases between. Per the germline V gene, CDR1 is MDHEN and CDR2 is SYDVKM. This CDR3 region has 13 residues. CDR3 amino acids: CASSSGQNYEQYF. For the CDR3, the DNA is TGTGCCAGCAGTTCAGGACAGAACTACGAGCAGTACTTC.

The chain links TRBV4-1 to TRBJ1-1; TRBD1 is a possible D gene (6 bases). The CDR3 loop spans 15 amino acids. Trimming pared 0 bases from V and 1 base from J, leaving 9 bases between. Per the germline V gene, CDR1 is MGHRA and CDR2 is YSYEKL. The CDR3 region has the DNA TGCGCCAGCAGCCAAGATTCAGGGGAGAACACTGAAGCTTTCTTT. Translated, it gives CASSQDSGENTEAFF.

The CDR3 sequence is CASLPGETGAYEQYF. Here the CDR3 DNA reads TGTGCCAGCCTTCCCGGGGAGACAGGGGCCTACGAGCAGTACTTC. The J gene is TRBJ2-7, the V gene TRBV6-1, with 8 bases that match TRBD1. Germline CDR1 MNHNS, CDR2 SASEGT. Trimming took 8 bases from V and 2 from J; bases not matched to a gene: 11. This CDR3 is built from 15 residues.

V usage is TRBV7-8 and J usage is TRBJ2-7; D gene unclear. The CDR3 has 11 amino acids. The germline gives CDR1 SGHVS, CDR2 FQNEAQ. V was shortened by 2 bases and J by 3 bases, with 2 bases between the two germline ends. The CDR3 coding sequence is TGTGCCAGCAGCTTATACTACGAGCAGTACTTC. Translated, it gives CASSLYYEQYF.

V is TRBV28 and J is TRBJ2-1; 9 positions match TRBD1. This CDR3 has 14 amino acids. The J segment lost 7 bases and the V segment lost 6 bases, leaving 7 bases of the junction unmatched. Germline lookup yields CDR1 MDHEN and CDR2 SYDVKM. The CDR3 DNA is TGTGCCAGCAGGGGGGGACAGGGAAGGAATGAGCAGTTCTTC. Translated, it gives CASRGGQGRNEQFF.

The chain couples TRBV6-6 to TRBJ2-5; no clear D gene. The CDR3 extends over 14 amino acids. Trimming cost V 2 bases and J 3 bases, with 10 bases left between them. Germline-derived CDR1 and CDR2 are MNHNY and SVGAGI (reference sequence). CDR3 residues: CASSYRQVEETQYF. CDR3 DNA: TGTGCCAGCAGTTACAGGCAGGTGGAAGAGACCCAGTACTTC.

Only a few counts were recorded for this clone. The rearrangement joins TRBV11-2 to TRBJ2-7; TRBD1 matches 9 bases. The CDR3 loop spans 14 amino acids. The junction had 7 bases not matched to a gene; V was cut back by 6 bases and J by 4 bases. The germline V gene encodes CDR1 SGHAT and CDR2 FQNNGV. This CDR3 is CASSETGGTYEQYF. The DNA for the CDR3 is TGTGCCAGCAGTGAAACAGGGGGCACGTACGAGCAGTACTTC.

The genes are TRBV27 and TRBJ2-2; 12 bases fit TRBD1. Germline CDR1 MNHEY, CDR2 SMNVEV (reference sequence). The CDR3 covers 17 residues. V lost 2 bases and J lost 6; bases outside the gene matches: 7. CDR3 protein: CASSLGPGQGASGELFF. Here the CDR3 DNA reads TGTGCCAGCAGTTTAGGACCGGGACAGGGGGCGTCCGGGGAGCTGTTTTTT.

J is TRBJ1-1 and V is TRBV6-1, with D perhaps TRBD1 (6 bases). CDR1 MNHNS and CDR2 SASEGT come from the germline V gene. CDR3 length equals 14 residues. V was pared by 4 bases and J by 3 bases, with 12 bases between. The CDR3 protein is CASSVLKGDTEAFF. The CDR3 bases are TGTGCCAGCAGTGTTCTTAAGGGGGACACTGAAGCTTTCTTT.

J is TRBJ2-7 and V is TRBV5-4; 7 nucleotides align to TRBD1. The CDR3 contains 12 residues. With V trimmed by 0 bases and J by 7 bases, 1 base remained unmatched. CDR1 is SGHNT and CDR2 is YYREEE in the germline V gene (reference sequence). The CDR3 DNA follows: TGTGCCAGCAGCTTGGGACAGGGAGAGCAGTACTTC. This translates into CASSLGQGEQYF.

The V call is TRBV7-2, the J call TRBJ1-3; tentative D call: TRBD1 (5 bases). Germline V lookup: CDR1 SGHTA, CDR2 FQGNSA. The CDR3 consists of 15 residues. V lost 3 bases, J lost 0 bases, and 9 bases lay in between. The CDR3 reads CASSFQGSSGNTIYF. CDR3 DNA sequence: TGTGCCAGCAGCTTTCAGGGCAGCTCTGGAAACACCATATATTTT. The whole variable domain, filled in from reference TRBV7-2 and TRBJ1-3, reads GAGVSQSPSNKVTEKGKDVELRCDPISGHTALYWYRQSLGQGLEFLIYFQGNSAPDKSGLPSDRFSAERTGGSVSTLTIQRTQQEDSAVYLCASSFQGSSGNTIYFGEGSWLTVV.

The CDR3 DNA reads as TGCGCCAGCAGCTCGTCCGGGACAGGGGGGTACGAGCAGTACTTC. Its protein is CASSSSGTGGYEQYF. The V gene is TRBV5-1, the J gene TRBJ2-7; TRBD1 matches at 11 bases. The CDR3 consists of 15 residues. Germline V CDR1 and CDR2: SGHRS, YFSETQ. J lost 4 bases, V lost 3 bases, and 6 bases had no gene match.

The rearrangement joins TRBV11-2 to TRBJ2-3; 11 bases align to TRBD2. The V gene's germline CDR1 is SGHAT and CDR2 FQNNGV. The CDR3 contains 18 residues. J lost 0 bases, V lost 4 bases, and 9 bases had no gene match. CDR3 amino acids: CASSSASGGRSSTDTQYF. CDR3 sequence (DNA): TGTGCCAGCAGCTCGGCTAGCGGGGGGAGATCTAGCACAGATACGCAGTATTTT.

J is TRBJ2-3 and V is TRBV13; 11 bases line up with TRBD2. The CDR3 has 13 amino acids. The ends lost 8 bases at V and 5 bases at J; junction bases unmatched: 3. Germline V gene sequence: CDR1 PRHDT, CDR2 FYEKMQ (reference sequence). The CDR3 DNA reads as TGTGCCAGCGGGCTAGCGGGAGGAGATACGCAGTATTTT. It translates to CASGLAGGDTQYF.

The chain couples TRBV14 to TRBJ2-7; 9 bases agree with TRBD2. CDR1 and CDR2 from the germline V gene are SGHDN and FVKESK. The CDR3 has 15 residues. V lost 4 bases to trimming and J lost 0 bases; unmatched junction nucleotides: 4. The CDR3 region has the DNA TGTGCCAGCAGCCCTAGCGGGGCCCCCTCCTACGAGCAGTACTTC. Translation: CASSPSGAPSYEQYF.

The chain recombines TRBV6-1 with TRBJ1-2; 8 bases match TRBD1. This CDR3 is built from 16 residues. Per the germline V gene, CDR1 is MNHNS and CDR2 is SASEGT. V was clipped by 4 bases and J by 8 bases; unmatched bases: 15. This CDR3 reads CASSVQDTRGRRGYTF. CDR3 sequence (DNA): TGTGCCAGCAGTGTTCAAGATACCAGGGGGCGCCGAGGCTACACCTTC.

V is TRBV28 and J is TRBJ1-5; maybe TRBD1 (6 bases). The CDR3 loop spans 13 amino acids. Germline V lookup: CDR1 MDHEN, CDR2 SYDVKM. Trimming left V 6 bases short and J 3 bases short, with 9 bases between. The CDR3 protein is CASRGHYNQPQHF. CDR3 nucleotide sequence: TGTGCCAGCAGGGGACACTACAATCAGCCCCAGCATTTT.

The chain joins TRBV5-8 to TRBJ2-7; maybe TRBD2 (5 bases). The CDR3 has 17 amino acids. Looked up from germline, CDR1 is SGHTS and CDR2 is YDEGEE. V lost 3 bases, J lost 2 bases, and 21 bases lay in between. The CDR3 DNA reads as TGTGCCAGCAGCTATGGGTCCTCCCAAATCGGGACCTACGAGCAGTACTTC. Its translation is CASSYGSSQIGTYEQYF.

This chain uses TRBV10-3 with TRBJ1-4, with unresolved D. V was cut by 2 bases and J by 3 bases, with 10 bases left in between. This CDR3 comprises 15 residues. The germline V gene has CDR1 ENHRY and CDR2 SYGVKD. Written as DNA, the CDR3 is TGTGCCATCAGTGAGGAGAAGAAATCTAATGAAAAACTGTTTTTT. Its protein product is CAISEEKKSNEKLFF.

The chain is built from TRBV7-9 and TRBJ2-5; possibly TRBD2 for D (6 bases). Trimming shortened V by 5 bases and J by 3 bases, and 13 bases separated the two germline ends. Germline V gene data show CDR1 as SEHNR and CDR2 as FQNEAQ (reference sequence). CDR3 length equals 14 residues. DNA of the CDR3: TGTGCCAGCAGCCAAAGCGGGCGCAAAGAGACCCAGTACTTC. Translating gives CASSQSGRKETQYF.